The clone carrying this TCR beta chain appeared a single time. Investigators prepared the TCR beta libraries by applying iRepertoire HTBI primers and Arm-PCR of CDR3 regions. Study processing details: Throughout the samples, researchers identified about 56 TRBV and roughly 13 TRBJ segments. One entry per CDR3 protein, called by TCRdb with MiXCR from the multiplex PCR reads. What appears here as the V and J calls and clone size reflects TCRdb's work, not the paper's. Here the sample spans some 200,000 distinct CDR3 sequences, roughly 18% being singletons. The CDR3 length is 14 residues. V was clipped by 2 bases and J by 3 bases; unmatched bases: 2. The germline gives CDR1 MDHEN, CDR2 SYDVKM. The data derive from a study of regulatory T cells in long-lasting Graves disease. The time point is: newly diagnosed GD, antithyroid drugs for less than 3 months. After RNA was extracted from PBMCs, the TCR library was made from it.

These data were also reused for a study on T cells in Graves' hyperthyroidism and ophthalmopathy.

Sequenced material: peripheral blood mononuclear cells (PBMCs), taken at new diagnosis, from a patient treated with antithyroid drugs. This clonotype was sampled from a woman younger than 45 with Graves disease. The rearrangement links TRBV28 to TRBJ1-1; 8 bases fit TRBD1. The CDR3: CASSLNRGYTEAFF. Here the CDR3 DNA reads TGTGCCAGCAGTTTAAACAGGGGGTACACTGAAGCTTTCTTT.